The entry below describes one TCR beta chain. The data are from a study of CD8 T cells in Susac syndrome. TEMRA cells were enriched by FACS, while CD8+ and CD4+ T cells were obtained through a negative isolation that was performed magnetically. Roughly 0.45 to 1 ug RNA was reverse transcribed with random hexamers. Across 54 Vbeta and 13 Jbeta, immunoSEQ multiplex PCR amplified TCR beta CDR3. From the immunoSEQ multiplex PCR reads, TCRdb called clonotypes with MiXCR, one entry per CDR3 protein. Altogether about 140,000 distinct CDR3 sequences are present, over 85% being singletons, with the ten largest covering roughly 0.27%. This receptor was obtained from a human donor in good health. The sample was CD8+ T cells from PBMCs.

CDR3 coding DNA: TGTGCCAGCAGCAACAATGGCGGGCTGGACGACGAGCAGTACTTC. Its protein product is CASSNNGGLDDEQYF. The gene calls are TRBV7-8 and TRBJ2-7; maybe TRBD2 (5 bases). CDR1 and CDR2 from the germline V gene are SGHVS and FQNEAQ. Trimming cost V 5 bases and J 5 bases, with 19 bases left between them. This CDR3 is built from 15 residues.